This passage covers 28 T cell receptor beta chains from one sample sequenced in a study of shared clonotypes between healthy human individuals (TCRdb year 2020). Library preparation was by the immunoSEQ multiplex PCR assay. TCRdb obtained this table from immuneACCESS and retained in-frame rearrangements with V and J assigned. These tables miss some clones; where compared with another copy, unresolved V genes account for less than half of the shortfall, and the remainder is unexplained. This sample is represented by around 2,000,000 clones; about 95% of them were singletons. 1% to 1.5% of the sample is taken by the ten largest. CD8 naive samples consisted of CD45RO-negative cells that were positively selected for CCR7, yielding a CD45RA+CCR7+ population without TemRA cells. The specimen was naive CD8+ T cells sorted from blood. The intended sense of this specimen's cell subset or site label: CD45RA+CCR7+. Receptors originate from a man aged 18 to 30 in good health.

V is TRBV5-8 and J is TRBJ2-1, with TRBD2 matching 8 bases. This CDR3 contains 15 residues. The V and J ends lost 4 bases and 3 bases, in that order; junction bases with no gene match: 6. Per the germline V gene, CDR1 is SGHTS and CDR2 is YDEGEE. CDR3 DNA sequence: TGTGCCAGCAGCAACTCGGGACTAGACTACAATGAGCAGTTCTTC. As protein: CASSNSGLDYNEQFF.

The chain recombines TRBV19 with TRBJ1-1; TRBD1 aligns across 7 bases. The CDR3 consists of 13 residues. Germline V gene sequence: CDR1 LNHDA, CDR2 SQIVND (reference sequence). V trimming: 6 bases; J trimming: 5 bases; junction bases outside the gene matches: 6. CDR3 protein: CASSWDSGTEAFF. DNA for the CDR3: TGTGCCAGTAGCTGGGACAGCGGGACTGAAGCTTTCTTT.

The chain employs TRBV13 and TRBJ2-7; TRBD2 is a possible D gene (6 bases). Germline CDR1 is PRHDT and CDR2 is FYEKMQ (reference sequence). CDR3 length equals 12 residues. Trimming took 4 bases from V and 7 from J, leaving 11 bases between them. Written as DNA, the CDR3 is TGTGCCAGCAGCTCCCTCCGGGGGGAGCAGTACTTC. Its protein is CASSSLRGEQYF.

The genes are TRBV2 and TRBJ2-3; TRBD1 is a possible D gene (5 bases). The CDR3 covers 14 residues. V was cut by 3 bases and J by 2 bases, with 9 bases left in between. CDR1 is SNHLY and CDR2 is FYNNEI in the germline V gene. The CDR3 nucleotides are TGTGCCAGCAGTGACAGGGTTAACACAGATACGCAGTATTTT. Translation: CASSDRVNTDTQYF.

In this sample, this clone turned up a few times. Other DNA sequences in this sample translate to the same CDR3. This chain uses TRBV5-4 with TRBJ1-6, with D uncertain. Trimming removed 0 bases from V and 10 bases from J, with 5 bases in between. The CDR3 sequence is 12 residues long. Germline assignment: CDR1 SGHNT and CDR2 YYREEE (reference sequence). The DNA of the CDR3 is TGTGCCAGCAGCTTGGGGGGATCACCCCTCCACTTT. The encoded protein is CASSLGGSPLHF.

In DNA form, the CDR3 reads TGCGCCAGCAGCCAAGAAGCGACGCTTTCGAACACTGAAGCTTTCTTT. This sequence encodes CASSQEATLSNTEAFF. The rearrangement uses TRBV4-1 and TRBJ1-1; D remains ambiguous. The length of the CDR3 is 16 residues. Trimming cost V 0 bases and J 1 base, with 12 bases left between them. Germline loops: CDR1 MGHRA, CDR2 YSYEKL.

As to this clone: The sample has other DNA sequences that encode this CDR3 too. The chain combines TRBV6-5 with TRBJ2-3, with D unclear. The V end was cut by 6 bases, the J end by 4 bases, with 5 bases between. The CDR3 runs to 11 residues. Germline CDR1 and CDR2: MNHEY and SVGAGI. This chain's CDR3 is CASRAADTQYF. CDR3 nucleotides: TGTGCCAGCAGGGCGGCAGATACGCAGTATTTT.

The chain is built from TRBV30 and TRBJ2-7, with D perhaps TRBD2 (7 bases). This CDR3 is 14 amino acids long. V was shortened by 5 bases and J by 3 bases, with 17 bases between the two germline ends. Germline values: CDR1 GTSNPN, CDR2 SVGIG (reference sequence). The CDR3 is CAWGRGLTLYEQYF. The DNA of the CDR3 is TGTGCCTGGGGGAGGGGGTTAACCCTCTACGAGCAGTACTTC.

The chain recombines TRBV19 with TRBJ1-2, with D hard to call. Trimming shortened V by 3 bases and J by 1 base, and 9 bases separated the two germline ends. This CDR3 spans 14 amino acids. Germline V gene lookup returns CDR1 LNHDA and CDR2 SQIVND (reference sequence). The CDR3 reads CASSIRDFNYGYTF. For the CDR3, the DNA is TGTGCCAGTAGTATCAGAGATTTTAACTATGGCTACACCTTC.

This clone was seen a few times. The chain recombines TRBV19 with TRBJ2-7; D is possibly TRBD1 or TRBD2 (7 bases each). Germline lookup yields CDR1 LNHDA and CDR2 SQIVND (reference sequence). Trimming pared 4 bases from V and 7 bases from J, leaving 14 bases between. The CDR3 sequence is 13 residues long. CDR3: CASSNREGAEQYF. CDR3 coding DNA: TGTGCCAGTAGTAACAGGGAGGGGGCGGAGCAGTACTTC. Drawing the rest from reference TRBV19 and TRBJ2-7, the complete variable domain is DGGITQSPKYLFRKEGQNVTLSCEQNLNHDAMYWYRQDPGQGLRLIYYSQIVNDFQKGDIAEGYSVSREKKESFPLTVTSAQKNPTAFYLCASSNREGAEQYFGPGTRLTVT.

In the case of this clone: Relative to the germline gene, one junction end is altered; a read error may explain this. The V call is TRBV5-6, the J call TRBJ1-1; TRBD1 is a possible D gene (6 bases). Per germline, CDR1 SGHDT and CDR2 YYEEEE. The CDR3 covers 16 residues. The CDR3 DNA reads TGTGCCAGCAGCTTGGAACAGGCCGTGGGGACACTTGAAGCTCTCTTT. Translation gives CASSLEQAVGTLEALF. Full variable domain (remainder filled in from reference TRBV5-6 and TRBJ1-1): DAGVTQSPTHLIKTRGQQVTLRCSPKSGHDTVSWYQQALGQGPQFIFQYYEEEERQRGNFPDRFSGHQFPNYSSELNVNALLLGDSALYLCASSLEQAVGTLEALFGQGTRLTVV.

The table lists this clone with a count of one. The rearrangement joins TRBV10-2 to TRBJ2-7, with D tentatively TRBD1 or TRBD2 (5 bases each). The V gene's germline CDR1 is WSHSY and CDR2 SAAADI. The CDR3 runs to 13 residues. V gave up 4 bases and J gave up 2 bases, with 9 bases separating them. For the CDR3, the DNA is TGCGCCAGCAGTGGGGGGACCACCTACGAGCAGTACTTC. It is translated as CASSGGTTYEQYF.

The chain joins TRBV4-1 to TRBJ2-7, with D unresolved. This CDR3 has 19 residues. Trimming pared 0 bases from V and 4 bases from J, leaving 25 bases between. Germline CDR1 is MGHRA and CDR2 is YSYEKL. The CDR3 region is CASSQESVLQSLGRYEQYF. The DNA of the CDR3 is TGCGCCAGCAGCCAAGAATCGGTCCTCCAGTCACTCGGCCGGTACGAGCAGTACTTC.

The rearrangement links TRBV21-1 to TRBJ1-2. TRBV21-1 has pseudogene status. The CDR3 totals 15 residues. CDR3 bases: TGTGCCAGCAACCCCGGACAGCGGGGGGCCTATGGCTACACCTTC. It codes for CASNPGQRGAYGYTF.

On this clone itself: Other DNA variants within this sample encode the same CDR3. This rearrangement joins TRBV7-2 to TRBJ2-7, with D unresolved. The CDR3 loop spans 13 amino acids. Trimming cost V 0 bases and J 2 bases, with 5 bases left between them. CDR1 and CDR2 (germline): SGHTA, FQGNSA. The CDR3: CASSLAGPYEQYF. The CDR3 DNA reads TGTGCCAGCAGCTTAGCTGGACCCTACGAGCAGTACTTC.

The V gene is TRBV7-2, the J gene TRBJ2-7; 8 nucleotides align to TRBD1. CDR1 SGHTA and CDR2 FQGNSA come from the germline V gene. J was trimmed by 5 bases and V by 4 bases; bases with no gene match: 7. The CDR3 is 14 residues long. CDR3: CASSSGQGLDEQYF. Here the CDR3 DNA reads TGTGCCAGCAGCTCTGGACAGGGACTTGACGAGCAGTACTTC.

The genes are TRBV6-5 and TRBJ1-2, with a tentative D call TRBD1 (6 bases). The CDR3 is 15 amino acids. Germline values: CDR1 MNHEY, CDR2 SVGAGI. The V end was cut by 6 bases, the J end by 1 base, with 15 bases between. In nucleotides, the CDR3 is TGTGCCAGCAGCCCGACGCAGGGGAATAACTATGGCTACACCTTC. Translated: CASSPTQGNNYGYTF.

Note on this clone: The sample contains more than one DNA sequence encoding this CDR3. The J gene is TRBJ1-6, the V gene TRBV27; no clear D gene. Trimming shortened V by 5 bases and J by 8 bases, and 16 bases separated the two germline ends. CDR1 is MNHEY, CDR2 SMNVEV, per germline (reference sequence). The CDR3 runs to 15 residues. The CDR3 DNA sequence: TGTGCCAGCAGTCCCTGGGCGGGGTCGGATTCACCCCTCCACTTT. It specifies CASSPWAGSDSPLHF.

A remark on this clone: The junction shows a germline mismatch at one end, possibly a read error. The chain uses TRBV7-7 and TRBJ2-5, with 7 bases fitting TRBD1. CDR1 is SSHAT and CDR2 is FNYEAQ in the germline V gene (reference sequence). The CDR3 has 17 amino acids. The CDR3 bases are TGTGCTAGCAGCTTAGCCCAGGGGGATCTATCCTCAGAGACCCAGTACTTC. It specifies CASSLAQGDLSSETQYF.

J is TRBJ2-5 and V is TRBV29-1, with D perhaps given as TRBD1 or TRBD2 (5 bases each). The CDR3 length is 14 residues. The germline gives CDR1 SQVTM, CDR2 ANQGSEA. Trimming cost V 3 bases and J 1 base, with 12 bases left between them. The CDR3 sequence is CSVERGLGQETQYF. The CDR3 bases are TGCAGCGTTGAGAGGGGCCTAGGCCAAGAGACCCAGTACTTC.

CDR3 nucleotide sequence: TGTGCCAGCAGCCCGACAGGGAGGGACACTGAAGCTTTCTTT. It encodes CASSPTGRDTEAFF. The J gene is TRBJ1-1, the V gene TRBV7-9, with TRBD1 matching over 7 bases. Trimming removed 5 bases from V and 3 bases from J; junction bases left unmatched: 6. CDR1 is SEHNR and CDR2 is FQNEAQ in the germline V gene (reference sequence). CDR3 size: 14 residues.

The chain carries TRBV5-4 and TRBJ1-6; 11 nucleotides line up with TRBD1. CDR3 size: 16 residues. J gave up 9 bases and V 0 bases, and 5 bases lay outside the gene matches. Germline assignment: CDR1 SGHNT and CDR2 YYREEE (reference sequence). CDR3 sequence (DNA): TGTGCCAGCAGCTTGGATCCGGGACAGGGGGGTTCACCCCTCCACTTT. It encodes CASSLDPGQGGSPLHF.

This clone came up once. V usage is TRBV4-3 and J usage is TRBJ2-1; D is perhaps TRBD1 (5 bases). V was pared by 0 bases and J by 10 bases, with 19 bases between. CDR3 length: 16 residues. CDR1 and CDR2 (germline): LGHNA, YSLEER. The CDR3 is CASSQDRQGLKREQFF. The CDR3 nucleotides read TGCGCCAGCAGCCAAGATAGGCAGGGCTTAAAGAGAGAGCAGTTCTTC.

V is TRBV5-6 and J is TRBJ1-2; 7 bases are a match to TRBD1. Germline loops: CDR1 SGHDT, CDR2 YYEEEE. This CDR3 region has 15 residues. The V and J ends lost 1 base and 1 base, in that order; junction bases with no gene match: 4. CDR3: CASSLTGANNYGYTF. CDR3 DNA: TGTGCCAGCAGCTTGACAGGGGCTAATAACTATGGCTACACCTTC. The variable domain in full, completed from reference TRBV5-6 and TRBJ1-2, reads DAGVTQSPTHLIKTRGQQVTLRCSPKSGHDTVSWYQQALGQGPQFIFQYYEEEERQRGNFPDRFSGHQFPNYSSELNVNALLLGDSALYLCASSLTGANNYGYTFGSGTRLTVV.

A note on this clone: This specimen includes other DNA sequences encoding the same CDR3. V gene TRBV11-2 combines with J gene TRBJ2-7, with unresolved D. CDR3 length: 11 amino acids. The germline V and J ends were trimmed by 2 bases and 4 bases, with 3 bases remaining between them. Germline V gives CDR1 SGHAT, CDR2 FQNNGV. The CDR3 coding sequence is TGTGCCAGCAGCTTACTGTACGAGCAGTACTTC. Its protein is CASSLLYEQYF.

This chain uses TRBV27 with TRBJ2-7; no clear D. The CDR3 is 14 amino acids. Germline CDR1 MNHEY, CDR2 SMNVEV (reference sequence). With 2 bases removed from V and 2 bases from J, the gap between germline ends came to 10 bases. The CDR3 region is CASSLAAPTYEQYF. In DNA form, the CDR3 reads TGTGCCAGCAGTTTAGCGGCTCCCACCTACGAGCAGTACTTC.

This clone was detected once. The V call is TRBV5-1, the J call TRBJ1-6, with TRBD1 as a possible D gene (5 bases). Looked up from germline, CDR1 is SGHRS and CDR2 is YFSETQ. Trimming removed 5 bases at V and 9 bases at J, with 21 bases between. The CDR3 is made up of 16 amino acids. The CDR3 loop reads CASSHEPGSGTSPLHF. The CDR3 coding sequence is TGCGCCAGCAGTCACGAACCAGGGTCGGGTACTTCACCCCTCCACTTT.

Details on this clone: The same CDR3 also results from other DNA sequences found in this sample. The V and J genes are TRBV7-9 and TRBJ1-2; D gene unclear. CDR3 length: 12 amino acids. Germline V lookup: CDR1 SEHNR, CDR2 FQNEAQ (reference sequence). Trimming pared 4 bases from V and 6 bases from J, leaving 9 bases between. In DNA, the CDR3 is TGTGCCAGCAGCTCTCTGTTCCATGGCTACACCTTC. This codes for CASSSLFHGYTF.